These 27 T cell receptor beta chains were all obtained from the same sample, sequenced in a study of neurological immune-mediated disorders. Each CDR3 protein is one row after TCRdb ran MiXCR on the 5' RACE reads. The top ten clones hold 6% to 8.5% of a sample with about 58,000 distinct CDR3 sequences, about 3.2% of them seen once. The sample was PBMCs. Receptors were obtained from a woman aged 55-75 years with multiple sclerosis.

This clonotype has at least ten counts. CDR3 nucleotides: TGTGCCAGCAGCCCTAACCTCGGCCAAGGGGTCCCAGATACGCAGTATTTT. It translates to CASSPNLGQGVPDTQYF. J is TRBJ2-3 and V is TRBV9; perhaps TRBD1 as D (5 bases). The CDR3 totals 17 residues. Germline-derived CDR1 and CDR2 are SGDLS and YYNGEE. V was shortened by 4 bases and J by 4 bases, with 22 bases between the two germline ends. Drawing the rest from reference TRBV9 and TRBJ2-3, the complete variable domain is DSGVTQTPKHLITATGQRVTLRCSPRSGDLSVYWYQQSLDQGLQFLIQYYNGEERAKGNILERFSAQQFPDLHSELNLSSLELGDSALYFCASSPNLGQGVPDTQYFGPGTRLTVL.

This clonotype was seen many times. The chain carries TRBV4-2 and TRBJ1-1; D may be TRBD1 (5 bases). Deletions cut 1 base from V and 6 bases from J, with 12 bases between. Germline lookup yields CDR1 LGHNA and CDR2 YNFKEQ. This CDR3 comprises 14 residues. The CDR3 spells CASSQGGETAEAFF. CDR3 bases: TGTGCCAGCAGCCAAGGAGGGGAAACCGCTGAAGCTTTCTTT.

The genes are TRBV28 and TRBJ2-4; 9 bases map to TRBD2. The V gene's germline CDR1 is MDHEN and CDR2 SYDVKM. CDR3 size: 16 residues. With 6 bases clipped from V and 1 base from J, the junction kept 7 bases outside the gene matches. The CDR3 is CASSSGTSMAKNIQYF. For the CDR3, the DNA is TGTGCCAGCAGCTCCGGGACTAGCATGGCCAAAAACATTCAGTACTTC. Variable domain in full (rest from reference TRBV28 and TRBJ2-4): DVKVTQSSRYLVKRTGEKVFLECVQDMDHENMFWYRQDPGLGLRLIYFSYDVKMKEKGDIPEGYSVSREKKERFSLILESASTNQTSMYLCASSSGTSMAKNIQYFGAGTRLSVL.

In this sample, this clonotype turned up many times. In nucleotides, the CDR3 is TGCGCCAGCAGCCCAGGGACCGCCGGGGGGCAGTACTTC. This encodes CASSPGTAGGQYF. V and J are TRBV4-3 and TRBJ2-7, with D tentatively TRBD2 (6 bases). Germline values: CDR1 LGHNA, CDR2 YSLEER. Trimming pared 4 bases from V and 9 bases from J, leaving 16 bases between. The CDR3 sequence is 13 residues long.

This clonotype appeared many times. The chain uses TRBV28 and TRBJ2-5; the match to TRBD2 covers 14 bases. The CDR3 runs to 16 residues. The germline gives CDR1 MDHEN, CDR2 SYDVKM. The V and J ends lost 0 bases and 4 bases, in that order; junction bases with no gene match: 1. DNA of the CDR3: TGTGCCAGCAGTTTATGGGGACTAGCGGGGGTAGAGACCCAGTACTTC. Its translation: CASSLWGLAGVETQYF.

This clonotype was recorded many times. V and J are TRBV29-1 and TRBJ1-2; unclear D gene. Germline CDR1 reads SQVTM; CDR2 reads ANQGSEA. V shed 6 bases and J shed 0 bases, with 17 bases lying between them. CDR3 length equals 15 residues. The CDR3 sequence: CSVPRGGVANYGYTF. As DNA, the CDR3 is TGCAGCGTCCCTCGAGGCGGAGTAGCTAACTATGGCTACACCTTC.

This clonotype has ten or more counts. Relative to the germline gene, one junction end is altered; a read error may explain this. The gene calls are TRBV5-1 and TRBJ2-2; perhaps TRBD2 as D (5 bases). The CDR3 is 14 amino acids. CDR1 and CDR2 (germline): SGHRS, YFSETQ. Here the CDR3 DNA reads TGCGCCAGCAGCCCGCAATCGAACACCGGGGTGCTGTTTTTT. It encodes CASSPQSNTGVLFF.

The sample holds many counts of this clonotype. The chain carries TRBV6-6 and TRBJ2-5; D is uncertain. The CDR3 extends over 15 amino acids. In germline, CDR1 is MNHNY, CDR2 SVGAGI (reference sequence). V lost 0 bases to trimming and J lost 2 bases, with 10 bases between them. CDR3 sequence: CASSYSRGQQETQYF. The CDR3 DNA reads as TGTGCCAGCAGTTACTCGAGAGGTCAACAAGAGACCCAGTACTTC.

This clonotype was picked up many times. The chain carries TRBV5-1 and TRBJ2-2, with D hard to call. Germline V gene data show CDR1 as SGHRS and CDR2 as YFSETQ. The CDR3 contains 15 residues. V lost 2 bases, J lost 0 bases, and 8 bases lay in between. CDR3 loop: CASSFLVTNTGELFF. In DNA form, the CDR3 reads TGCGCCAGCAGCTTTCTGGTGACGAACACCGGGGAGCTGTTTTTT.

This clonotype was seen at least ten times. V is TRBV20-1 and J is TRBJ1-2; TRBD1 aligns across 8 bases. The CDR3 sequence is 14 residues long. Germline CDR1 and CDR2: DFQATT and SNEGSKA (reference sequence). V shed 1 base and J 2 bases; nucleotides not matched to a gene: 3. The CDR3 nucleotides read TGCAGTGCTAGAGGGACAGGGAGGAACTATGGCTACACCTTC. Translating gives CSARGTGRNYGYTF.

This clonotype was found many times. The genes are TRBV20-1 and TRBJ2-1; 9 nucleotides match TRBD1. The CDR3 is 14 amino acids. With V trimmed by 6 bases and J by 7 bases, 10 bases remained unmatched. Germline values: CDR1 DFQATT, CDR2 SNEGSKA (reference sequence). The CDR3 nucleotides are TGCAGTGCCAAGGACAGGGGATGGCTAAATGAGCAGTTCTTC. Protein sequence: CSAKDRGWLNEQFF.

At least ten counts were recorded for this clonotype. The chain links TRBV4-3 to TRBJ2-7; possibly TRBD1 or TRBD2 for D (5 bases each). The CDR3 runs to 15 residues. Germline CDR1 LGHNA, CDR2 YSLEER. V shed 1 base and J shed 4 bases, with 14 bases lying between them. DNA of the CDR3: TGCGCCAGCAGCCAAGGGCGGCCGGGGCAGTACGAGCAGTACTTC. Translation gives CASSQGRPGQYEQYF.

This clonotype was recorded many times. The J gene is TRBJ1-4, the V gene TRBV6-5; a weak D match, TRBD1 (6 bases). There are 14 residues in the CDR3. V gave up 6 bases and J gave up 10 bases, with 18 bases separating them. Germline CDR1 and CDR2: MNHEY and SVGAGI. CDR3 in DNA: TGTGCCAGCAGGGTACCAGGGGTTTTTGGAAAACTGTTTTTT. Its translation is CASRVPGVFGKLFF.

This clonotype occurred many times. The genes are TRBV28 and TRBJ1-2; tentative D call: TRBD1 (6 bases). Germline V gives CDR1 MDHEN, CDR2 SYDVKM. The CDR3 totals 12 residues. Trimming shortened V by 8 bases and J by 5 bases, and 12 bases separated the two germline ends. CDR3 nucleotide sequence: TGTGCCAGCCACAGGGCTATGTATGGCTACACCTTC. Translated, it gives CASHRAMYGYTF.

This chain connects TRBV12-3 or TRBV12-4 to TRBJ1-1; possible D gene TRBD1, 6 bases. The CDR3 runs 12 residues. In DNA, the CDR3 is TGTGACAACAGTAAAAGGGGGTCGAAAGCTTTCTTT. This sequence encodes CDNSKRGSKAFF.

This clonotype was observed at least ten times. The rearrangement joins TRBV6-5 to TRBJ2-2; D gene uncertain. Germline V lookup: CDR1 MNHEY, CDR2 SVGAGI. This CDR3 comprises 15 residues. The V end lost 5 bases, the J end lost 6 bases, and 16 bases lay between the germline ends. CDR3 DNA sequence: TGTGCCAGCAGTCCTTTGGGTTCGATCGCCGGGGAGCTGTTTTTT. Encoded protein: CASSPLGSIAGELFF.

This clonotype was seen many times. V gene TRBV5-1 combines with J gene TRBJ2-7; weak D call: TRBD1 (6 bases). Trimming pared 2 bases from V and 6 bases from J, leaving 21 bases between. The CDR3 has 16 residues. Germline values: CDR1 SGHRS, CDR2 YFSETQ. The CDR3 coding sequence is TGCGCCAGCAGCTTAGAAGGACCTTCTCAAGGGGGCGAGCAGTACTTC. Amino acid sequence: CASSLEGPSQGGEQYF. The variable domain in full, with the rest retrieved from reference TRBV5-1 and TRBJ2-7, is KAGVTQTPRYLIKTRGQQVTLSCSPISGHRSVSWYQQTPGQGLQFLFEYFSETQRNKGNFPGRFSGRQFSNSRSEMNVSTLELGDSALYLCASSLEGPSQGGEQYFGPGTRLTVT.

This clonotype showed up many times. The chain links TRBV20-1 to TRBJ2-4, with 11 bases identical to TRBD2. J lost 0 bases, V lost 7 bases, and 5 bases had no gene match. CDR1 is DFQATT and CDR2 is SNEGSKA in the germline V gene (reference sequence). CDR3 length: 15 residues. The CDR3 bases are TGCAGTGGGACCCTAGCGGGGGGAGCCAAAAACATTCAGTACTTC. It encodes CSGTLAGGAKNIQYF.

Ten or more counts support this clonotype. The chain carries TRBV7-9 and TRBJ1-1, with 9 bases lining up with TRBD1. CDR3 size: 16 residues. Germline CDR1 and CDR2: SEHNR and FQNEAQ (reference sequence). With V trimmed by 1 base and J by 1 base, 4 bases remained unmatched. CDR3 sequence reads: CASSLDRGLRNTEAFF. The CDR3 nucleotides are TGTGCCAGCAGCTTAGACAGGGGGCTTAGGAACACTGAAGCTTTCTTT.

This clonotype occurred many times. The chain links TRBV4-1 to TRBJ1-1, with D perhaps TRBD1 (6 bases). V shed 4 bases and J shed 0 bases, with 12 bases lying between them. Looked up from germline, CDR1 is MGHRA and CDR2 is YSYEKL. The CDR3 contains 15 residues. The CDR3 protein is CASSRFRGLNTEAFF. CDR3 nucleotide sequence: TGCGCCAGCAGCCGATTCAGGGGTTTGAACACTGAAGCTTTCTTT.

A note on this clonotype: Possible read error: a much larger clone is one base away. The chain uses TRBV28 and TRBJ2-3; TRBD1 might be the D (6 bases). Germline V gives CDR1 MDHEN, CDR2 SYDVKM. The CDR3 is 15 amino acids. The CDR3 DNA follows: TGTGCCAGCCTAAAGGGGCAGGGGCGCGAAGATATGCAGTATTTT. Amino acid sequence: CASLKGQGREDMQYF.

This clonotype was recorded many times. CDR3 in DNA: TGCGCCAGCAGCTTGTCAGGGCGGGACACCGGGGAGCTGTTTTTT. Amino acid sequence: CASSLSGRDTGELFF. V is TRBV5-1 and J is TRBJ2-2; D possibly matches TRBD1 or TRBD2 (5 bases each). Germline V gene sequence: CDR1 SGHRS, CDR2 YFSETQ. With 1 base removed from V and 3 bases from J, the gap between germline ends came to 10 bases. The CDR3 runs 15 residues.

Many counts were recorded for this clonotype. This sequence joins TRBV20-1 and TRBJ1-2, with unresolved D. V was pared by 5 bases and J by 8 bases, with 12 bases between. CDR1 and CDR2 (germline): DFQATT, SNEGSKA (reference sequence). There are 11 residues in the CDR3. The CDR3 spells CSAVGWRGYTF. CDR3 bases: TGCAGTGCTGTGGGGTGGAGGGGCTACACCTTC.

This clonotype was counted many times. The CDR3 DNA is TGTGCCAGCAGCCTAACAGGGCGCAATTCACCCCTCCACTTT. Protein: CASSLTGRNSPLHF. The chain is built from TRBV28 and TRBJ1-6, with D tentatively TRBD1 (6 bases). V dropped 6 bases and J dropped 7 bases, with 13 bases sitting between them. The CDR3 runs 14 residues. CDR1 is MDHEN, CDR2 SYDVKM, per germline. The full variable domain, its missing parts supplied by reference TRBV28 and TRBJ1-6, is DVKVTQSSRYLVKRTGEKVFLECVQDMDHENMFWYRQDPGLGLRLIYFSYDVKMKEKGDIPEGYSVSREKKERFSLILESASTNQTSMYLCASSLTGRNSPLHFGNGTRLTVT.

This clonotype appeared many times. This chain uses TRBV5-1 with TRBJ1-2; D may be TRBD1 (5 bases). CDR1 and CDR2 (germline): SGHRS, YFSETQ. CDR3 size: 16 residues. The germline V and J ends were trimmed by 0 bases and 6 bases, with 18 bases remaining between them. The CDR3 region has the DNA TGCGCCAGCAGCTTGGGGGCGAGGAGGGCAGGGAATGGCTACACCTTC. Translating gives CASSLGARRAGNGYTF.

This clonotype was observed at least ten times. The J gene is TRBJ1-5, the V gene TRBV5-1; the match to TRBD1 covers 7 bases. CDR3 length equals 14 residues. V shed 4 bases, J shed 2 bases, and the junction held 3 bases outside the gene matches. Germline V gene sequence: CDR1 SGHRS, CDR2 YFSETQ. The CDR3 loop reads CASSTTGGNQPQHF. The CDR3 nucleotides read TGCGCCAGCAGCACCACAGGGGGCAATCAGCCCCAGCATTTT.

This clonotype was observed many times. V and J are TRBV6-2 or TRBV6-3 and TRBJ1-6; D gene ambiguous. V was clipped by 7 bases and J by 4 bases, with 14 bases between them. Germline CDR1 MNHEY, CDR2 SVGEGT. The CDR3 sequence is 15 residues long. This chain's CDR3 is CASTETVGYNSPLHF. DNA for the CDR3: TGTGCCAGCACCGAGACGGTGGGGTATAATTCACCCCTCCACTTT.